The clone carrying this T cell receptor beta chain was recorded only once. Its specificity is not known. The PCR was carried out with 60 Vbeta primers and 13 Jbeta primers. This table comes from immunoSEQ multiplex PCR, and its TCRdb copy is limited to in-frame clones, with some not included. The sample carries 150,000 to 180,000 clones, about 80% recorded once. V dropped 3 bases and J dropped 0 bases, with 12 bases sitting between them. The CDR3 spans 15 residues. Germline values: CDR1 MNHEY, CDR2 SMNVEV (reference sequence). The data were taken from a study of cytomegalovirus exposure and HLA in healthy donors. Across the whole study: Genetic ancestry analysis placed around four fifths of the 300 to 500 donors that were genotyped in the Caucasian-associated cluster.

The study, taken as a whole, reports: The study reported that TCR beta sequences accurately predicted HLA-A and HLA-B alleles in most subjects. Sequencing depth across donors, presence/absence analyses assumed, was roughly uniform. Most TCR beta V segments were productive about 87% or about 30% of the time in an earlier analysis.

This chain links TRBV27 with TRBJ2-7, with a tentative D call TRBD1 (5 bases). This sequence originates from a man between 25 and 39 years old in good health and CMV-seropositive. The sample taken for sequencing was PBMCs. This chain's CDR3 is CASSFQGDLSYEQYF. CDR3 DNA sequence: TGTGCCAGCAGTTTTCAAGGGGATCTCTCCTACGAGCAGTACTTC.